Following are 14 T cell receptor beta chains from one sample sequenced in a study of blood T cell repertoires in COVID-19. The table came from immunoSEQ multiplex PCR; TCRdb's copy has only in-frame clones and leaves some out. The sample carries under 250,000 clones, 86% recorded once. Sequencing used peripheral blood. These receptors originate from an elderly woman with COVID-19, enrolled during active disease.

The chain has TRBV4-2 and TRBJ1-2, with D maybe TRBD1 (6 bases). CDR1 is LGHNA and CDR2 is YNFKEQ in the germline V gene. Between the trimmed V and J ends, which lost 3 bases and 4 bases, there was a span of 18 bases. This CDR3 is 16 amino acids long. Here the CDR3 reads CASSQDGQSTLYGYTF. CDR3 DNA: TGTGCCAGCAGCCAGGATGGACAGTCTACCCTCTATGGCTACACCTTC.

The chain carries TRBV3-1 (or the pseudogene TRBV3-2) and TRBJ2-2, with 7 bases aligning to TRBD2. Losses at the gene ends were 3 bases for V and 0 bases for J; bases not matched to a gene: 10. There are 18 residues in the CDR3. Germline assignment: CDR1 LGHDT and CDR2 YNNKEL (reference sequence). The CDR3 sequence: CASSQGSSGATNTGELFF. The CDR3 region has the DNA TGTGCCAGCAGCCAGGGGTCAAGCGGGGCCACGAACACCGGGGAGCTGTTTTTT.

This rearrangement joins TRBV2 to TRBJ1-6; 10 bases match TRBD1. This CDR3 has 14 amino acids. Trimming removed 6 bases from V and 9 bases from J; junction bases left unmatched: 5. The germline CDR1 and CDR2 sequences are SNHLY and FYNNEI. The CDR3 bases are TGTGCCAGCAGGCGGGACAGGGGAGGTTCACCCCTCCACTTT. Amino acids: CASRRDRGGSPLHF.

The V and J genes are TRBV4-3 and TRBJ1-4; the match to TRBD1 covers 7 bases. The germline gives CDR1 LGHNA, CDR2 YSLEER. The junction had 5 bases not matched to a gene; V was cut back by 0 bases and J by 4 bases. The CDR3 length is 16 residues. The DNA of the CDR3 is TGCGCCAGCAGCCAAGATCGGAACAGGGGTAATGAAAAACTGTTTTTT. Translating gives CASSQDRNRGNEKLFF.

The rearrangement uses TRBV4-3 and TRBJ1-5; D is unresolved. Per germline, CDR1 LGHNA and CDR2 YSLEER. This CDR3 contains 15 residues. V dropped 0 bases and J dropped 5 bases, with 11 bases sitting between them. For the CDR3, the DNA is TGCGCCAGCAGCCAAGATATGGCCTCCTATCAGCCCCAGCATTTT. Translated: CASSQDMASYQPQHF.

The chain uses TRBV10-3 and TRBJ2-7; the match to TRBD1 covers 9 bases. Germline V gene lookup returns CDR1 ENHRY and CDR2 SYGVKD. The CDR3 sequence is 17 residues long. V was clipped by 5 bases and J by 0 bases; unmatched bases: 11. CDR3 in DNA: TGTGCCATCAGTAAAACCCTCGGGACAGGGACCTCCTACGAGCAGTACGTC. Translating gives CAISKTLGTGTSYEQYV.

The V gene is TRBV24-1, the J gene TRBJ1-6, with D unclear. This CDR3 has 13 residues. Germline V CDR1 and CDR2: KGHDR, SFDVKD. The V gene lost 6 bases and the J gene lost 7 bases, with 9 bases spanning the gap. CDR3 sequence reads: CATSPRGNSPLHF. The CDR3 coding sequence is TGTGCCACCAGTCCGAGAGGAAATTCACCCCTCCACTTT.

The CDR3: CAISESAGSSTDTQYF. DNA of the CDR3: TGTGCCATCAGTGAGTCGGCAGGCTCTAGCACAGATACGCAGTATTTT. The genes are TRBV10-3 and TRBJ2-3, with no clear D. This CDR3 is 16 amino acids long. The ends were cut back, 0 bases at V and 0 bases at J, with 10 bases in the middle. CDR1 ENHRY and CDR2 SYGVKD come from the germline V gene.

The J gene is TRBJ1-1, the V gene TRBV11-2; D ambiguous. The CDR3 is 15 amino acids. Trimming took off 5 bases at V and 6 bases at J, with 19 bases between the two ends. The germline gives CDR1 SGHAT, CDR2 FQNNGV. The CDR3 here is CASSHIWVGIAEAFF. CDR3 sequence (DNA): TGTGCCAGCAGCCATATTTGGGTGGGCATCGCTGAAGCTTTCTTT.

The rearrangement uses TRBV4-1 and TRBJ2-7; 9 positions match TRBD2. Losses at the gene ends were 1 base for V and 3 bases for J; bases not matched to a gene: 10. CDR1 is MGHRA and CDR2 is YSYEKL in the germline V gene. CDR3 length equals 17 residues. The CDR3, as DNA: TGCGCCAGCAGCCAAGGATTAAGAACTAGCGGGTTCTACGAGCAGTACTTC. Protein product: CASSQGLRTSGFYEQYF.

The chain is built from TRBV11-3 and TRBJ2-3; no definite D call. CDR1 is SGHNT, CDR2 YENEEA, per germline. Between the trimmed V and J ends, which lost 3 bases and 4 bases, there was a span of 8 bases. The CDR3 extends over 13 amino acids. The CDR3 DNA reads TGTGCCAGCAGCTTCGCTCAGGCAGATACGCAGTATTTT. It translates to CASSFAQADTQYF.

The CDR3 DNA is TGTGCCAGCAGCAAAGGAGTTCAGGGCAGGGGAATACCTGAAGCTTTCTTT. Encoded protein: CASSKGVQGRGIPEAFF. The chain carries TRBV21-1 and TRBJ1-1; the table's D call of TRBD1 was not tested on the DNA. TRBV21-1 is a pseudogene locus. The CDR3 length is 17 residues.

The chain recombines TRBV2 with TRBJ1-1, with D tentatively TRBD1 (5 bases). This CDR3 contains 13 residues. Trimming left V 4 bases short and J 6 bases short, with 12 bases between. CDR1 and CDR2 (germline): SNHLY, FYNNEI. The CDR3 sequence: CASSGQSSAEAFF. The CDR3 DNA sequence: TGTGCCAGCAGTGGACAGTCAAGCGCTGAAGCTTTCTTT.

The V and J genes are TRBV10-2 and TRBJ1-5; 7 bases line up with TRBD1. The V gene's germline CDR1 is WSHSY and CDR2 SAAADI. The length of the CDR3 is 14 residues. Losses at the gene ends were 5 bases for V and 4 bases for J; bases not matched to a gene: 5. The CDR3 DNA reads as TGCGCCAGCAGTTGGGGACAGCCTAATCAGCCCCAGCATTTT. This translates into CASSWGQPNQPQHF.